The next 19 T cell receptor beta chains were all read from a single sample in a study of blood T cell repertoires in COVID-19. Clones were sequenced by immunoSEQ multiplex PCR, and TCRdb holds only the in-frame ones, with some missing. The top ten clones hold approximately 5.5% of a sample with around 100,000 clones, roughly 90% of them seen once. Sequenced: peripheral blood. Every receptor here comes from a human donor in a cohort sampled during active COVID-19.

This chain connects TRBV5-1 to TRBJ1-2; D remains unclear. This CDR3 is built from 14 residues. Germline CDR1 and CDR2: SGHRS and YFSETQ. V gave up 2 bases and J gave up 3 bases, with 11 bases separating them. The CDR3 region is CASSLAGMDYGYTF. DNA of the CDR3: TGCGCCAGCAGCTTAGCGGGTATGGACTATGGCTACACCTTC.

The chain links TRBV7-3 to TRBJ2-3; 8 nucleotides match TRBD2. After removal of 5 bases from V and 1 base from J, the junction contained 8 bases not matched to a gene. CDR3 size: 16 residues. CDR1 and CDR2 from the germline V gene are SGHTA and FQGTGA. The CDR3 sequence is CASSPPAGGGTDTQYF. In nucleotides, the CDR3 is TGTGCCAGCAGCCCCCCCGCGGGGGGTGGCACAGATACGCAGTATTTT. The full variable domain, with the rest looked up from reference TRBV7-3 and TRBJ2-3, is GAGVSQTPSNKVTEKGKYVELRCDPISGHTALYWYRQSLGQGPEFLIYFQGTGAADDSGLPNDRFFAVRPEGSVSTLKIQRTERGDSAVYLCASSPPAGGGTDTQYFGPGTRLTVL.

The genes are TRBV6-2 or TRBV6-3 and TRBJ2-3; D not certain. This CDR3 has 14 amino acids. Germline V gene sequence: CDR1 MNHEY, CDR2 SVGEGT. V lost 6 bases and J 2 bases, leaving 12 bases between the germline ends. DNA of the CDR3: TGTGCCAGCAGCCTGCGTCGGTTCACAGATACGCAGTATTTT. This translates into CASSLRRFTDTQYF.

The chain carries TRBV18 and TRBJ1-2; 9 bases fit TRBD1. CDR3 size: 18 residues. Germline V gene data show CDR1 as KGHSH and CDR2 as LQKENI. Trimming removed 0 bases from V and 3 bases from J; junction bases left unmatched: 11. Here the CDR3 DNA reads TGTGCCAGCTCACCACCCGGGACAGGGACCAGAGGGGACTATGGCTACACCTTC. It encodes CASSPPGTGTRGDYGYTF.

This chain joins TRBV7-2 and TRBJ1-2, with D perhaps matching TRBD1 (6 bases). This CDR3 comprises 14 residues. V was clipped by 5 bases and J by 5 bases, with 15 bases between them. From germline, CDR1 is SGHTA and CDR2 FQGNSA. CDR3 residues: CASSHNRVGYGYTF. CDR3 sequence (DNA): TGTGCCAGCAGCCACAACAGGGTAGGGTATGGCTACACCTTC.

Comments on this clone: Other DNA variants within this sample encode the same CDR3. V is TRBV5-4 and J is TRBJ2-3; 9 bases fit TRBD2. From germline, CDR1 is SGHNT and CDR2 YYREEE (reference sequence). This CDR3 is 15 amino acids long. The J segment lost 0 bases and the V segment lost 2 bases, leaving 1 base of the junction unmatched. The CDR3 protein is CASSLAGGSTDTQYF. The DNA of the CDR3 is TGTGCCAGCAGCTTAGCGGGGGGTAGCACAGATACGCAGTATTTT.

This chain joins TRBV21-1 and TRBJ1-2; the tabulated D call, TRBD1, remains unverified against the DNA. TRBV21-1 is annotated as a pseudogene. The CDR3 consists of 17 residues. CDR3 nucleotide sequence: TGTGCCAGCAGCAAAGGGTGCAGGGGGCAGGCTAACTATGGCTACACCTTC. It specifies CASSKGCRGQANYGYTF.

The chain links TRBV30 to TRBJ2-7, with 8 bases fitting TRBD1. The V segment lost 0 bases and the J segment 0 bases; nucleotides outside the gene matches: 1. Germline V gene lookup returns CDR1 GTSNPN and CDR2 SVGIG (reference sequence). The CDR3 totals 14 residues. This CDR3 is CAWSVGTGSYEQYF. CDR3 nucleotides: TGTGCCTGGAGTGTAGGGACAGGCTCCTACGAGCAGTACTTC.

As for this clone: This sample includes further DNA sequences coding for the same CDR3. The chain has TRBV4-3 and TRBJ1-2; maybe TRBD1 (5 bases). V lost 0 bases and J lost 5, with 7 bases in between. The CDR3 loop spans 13 amino acids. Germline loops: CDR1 LGHNA, CDR2 YSLEER. CDR3 residues: CASSQESGYGYTF. The CDR3 coding sequence is TGCGCCAGCAGCCAAGAGTCAGGGTATGGCTACACCTTC.

The chain combines TRBV5-5 with TRBJ2-2; weak D call: TRBD2 (6 bases). The CDR3 consists of 15 residues. V gave up 1 base and J gave up 8 bases, with 15 bases separating them. Germline V gene sequence: CDR1 SGHKS, CDR2 YYEKEE (reference sequence). In DNA form, the CDR3 reads TGTGCCAGCAGCTTGACGACTAGTAGTTCAGGGGAGCTGTTTTTT. Protein: CASSLTTSSSGELFF.

The CDR3 DNA is TGTGCCAGCAGCTTGTTTGGGACAGGCTACGAGCAGTACTTC. This gives the protein CASSLFGTGYEQYF. V and J are TRBV5-4 and TRBJ2-7, with 8 bases identical to TRBD1. The germline V gene has CDR1 SGHNT and CDR2 YYREEE (reference sequence). CDR3 length: 14 amino acids. The V segment lost 1 base and the J segment 3 bases; nucleotides outside the gene matches: 3.

This chain connects TRBV5-6 to TRBJ2-7, with D maybe TRBD1 (6 bases). This CDR3 region has 17 residues. V lost 3 bases and J 4 bases, leaving 23 bases between the germline ends. In germline, CDR1 is SGHDT, CDR2 YYEEEE. CDR3 in DNA: TGTGCCAGCAGCTCCGGCACAGGGATAGGGGGTCGTTACGAGCAGTACTTC. It encodes CASSSGTGIGGRYEQYF.

This sequence joins TRBV14 and TRBJ1-1; no firm D call. Germline V gene data show CDR1 as SGHDN and CDR2 as FVKESK. This CDR3 spans 13 amino acids. Trimming removed 0 bases at V and 1 base at J, with 3 bases between. The CDR3 DNA reads as TGTGCCAGCAGCCAAGACGGGAACACTGAAGCTTTCTTT. Its translation is CASSQDGNTEAFF.

This clone was counted a single time. The chain joins TRBV27 to TRBJ1-2, with 7 nucleotides matching TRBD1. Unmatched junction bases numbered 11, after V lost 6 bases and J lost 1 base. Germline CDR1 is MNHEY and CDR2 is SMNVEV (reference sequence). The CDR3 loop spans 16 amino acids. The CDR3 coding sequence is TGTGCCAGCAGACCTACTTCCGGGACAGTTAACTATGGCTACACCTTC. Its protein is CASRPTSGTVNYGYTF.

This rearrangement joins TRBV27 to TRBJ1-2; no reliable D call. The CDR3 consists of 19 residues. With 6 bases removed from V and 6 bases from J, the gap between germline ends came to 32 bases. CDR1 is MNHEY and CDR2 is SMNVEV in the germline V gene (reference sequence). In DNA, the CDR3 is TGTGCCAGCAGGGCTTCGACCCCACGTACGATTGAGGGTACCGATGGCTACACCTTC. This sequence encodes CASRASTPRTIEGTDGYTF.

The chain recombines TRBV21-1 with TRBJ1-1; the table's D gene call, TRBD1, was not cross checked with the DNA. TRBV21-1 is given as a pseudogene. There are 14 residues in the CDR3. The CDR3 region is CASSKGPDRADAFF. For the CDR3, the DNA is TGTGCCAGCAGCAAAGGTCCCGACAGGGCGGACGCTTTCTTT.

CDR3 coding DNA: TGTGTCAGAAGCAACCTTCACAGGGATCTCAATCAGCCCCAGCATTTT. Encoded protein: CVRSNLHRDLNQPQHF. The chain employs TRBV7-5 and TRBJ1-5; the table calls TRBD1, which could not be checked here. TRBV7-5 is deemed a pseudogene. This CDR3 spans 16 amino acids.

In DNA form, the CDR3 reads TGTGCCAGCAGCCAAAATGGAGTGCATAATGGCTACACCTTC. It translates to CASSQNGVHNGYTF. The genes are TRBV27 and TRBJ1-2, with D unclear. V lost 6 bases, J lost 6 bases, and 17 bases lay in between. The germline CDR1 and CDR2 sequences are MNHEY and SMNVEV (reference sequence). The CDR3 length is 14 residues.

The CDR3 sequence is CASSEWQYNEQFF. The CDR3 DNA follows: TGTGCCAGCAGTGAATGGCAGTACAATGAGCAGTTCTTC. The V and J genes are TRBV25-1 and TRBJ2-1; no clear D. Germline loops: CDR1 MGHDK, CDR2 SYGVNS. CDR3 length: 13 residues. The ends were cut back, 1 base at V and 4 bases at J, with 5 bases in the middle.